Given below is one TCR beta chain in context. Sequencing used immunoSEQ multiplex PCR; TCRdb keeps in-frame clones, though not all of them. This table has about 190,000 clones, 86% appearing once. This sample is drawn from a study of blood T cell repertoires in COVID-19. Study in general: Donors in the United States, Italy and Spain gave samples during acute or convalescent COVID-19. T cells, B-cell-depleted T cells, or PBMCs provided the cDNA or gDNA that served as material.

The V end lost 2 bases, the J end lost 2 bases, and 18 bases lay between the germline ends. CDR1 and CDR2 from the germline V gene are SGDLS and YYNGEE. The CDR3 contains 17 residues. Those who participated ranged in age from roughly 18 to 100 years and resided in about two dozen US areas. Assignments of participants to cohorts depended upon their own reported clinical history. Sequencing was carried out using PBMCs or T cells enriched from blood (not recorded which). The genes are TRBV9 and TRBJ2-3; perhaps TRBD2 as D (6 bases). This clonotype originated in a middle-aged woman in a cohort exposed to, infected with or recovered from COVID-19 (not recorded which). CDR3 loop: CASSVGDPGVVTDTQYF. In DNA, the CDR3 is TGTGCCAGCAGCGTTGGGGATCCGGGAGTCGTCACAGATACGCAGTATTTT.